This TCR beta chain was sequenced for a study of blood T cell repertoires in COVID-19. Study-wide background: The United States, Italy and Spain supplied acute and convalescent COVID-19 samples.

V gave up 5 bases and J gave up 3 bases; unmatched junction bases: 5. The CDR3 runs to 14 residues. CDR1 MGHDK and CDR2 SYGVNS come from the germline V gene. Per the original data handling: Quantification of nucleated cells was approximated via reference gene primer amplification. The repertoire was sequenced with immunoSEQ multiplex PCR; TCRdb's copy has only in-frame clones and lacks some. V and J calls and clone size follow that table, whereas D and trimming were derived from the DNA. The sample contains under 500,000 clones, about 85% of which appear only once. Living in 24 US areas, the participants were between roughly 18 and 89 years of age. The study assigned cohorts using participant-reported clinical history.

V usage is TRBV25-1 and J usage is TRBJ2-3, with 7 bases identical to TRBD2. The clonotype comes from a young woman with acute COVID-19. Sequencing was performed on PBMCs or T cells enriched from blood (not recorded which). The CDR3 sequence is CASSPGLGTDTQYF. CDR3 nucleotide sequence: TGTGCCAGCAGTCCCGGACTAGGTACAGATACGCAGTATTTT.